The following is a TCR beta chain sequence with its context. Its antigen is still unknown. One junction end disagrees with the germline gene, perhaps due to a read error. The sample carries other DNA sequences with the same CDR3. Here immunoSEQ multiplex PCR was the method, and the copy in TCRdb shows in-frame clones only, minus some. The repertoire includes under 55,000 clones, more than 75% of them detected once, and approximately 13% sits in the top ten. These data are taken from a study of PD-L1 blockade in urothelial cancer. About the study: Bladder-origin urothelial cancer in males covered about 90% of the roughly 30 patients. Samples came from 3 weeks, at the second dose, and 6 weeks into treatment. When blood samples were assessed, the median T cell count was 141,255. Findings and limits, study-wide: Clones that were tumor-associated expanded more in the blood of durable-benefit patients at 3 weeks.

Described time point: peripheral blood 6 weeks after treatment start. CDR1 MGHRA and CDR2 YSYEKL come from the germline V gene. The CDR3 loop spans 14 amino acids. The chain has TRBV4-1 and TRBJ1-2; maybe TRBD1 (6 bases). This TCR was sampled from a man in his 60s with urothelial cancer. Sequencing was performed on PBMCs, taken around atezolizumab (anti-PD-L1) treatment. CDR3 nucleotide sequence: TGCGCCAGCAGCCCGGGACATTCGTCATATGGTTACACCTTC. Its translation is CASSPGHSSYGYTF.